This section outlines one T cell receptor (beta chain) sequence together with its context. V was shortened by 2 bases and J by 5 bases, with 13 bases between the two germline ends. This CDR3 comprises 14 residues. Germline CDR1 is SGHTA and CDR2 is FQGTGA. Authors' analysis steps: Reference gene primer amplification gave estimated nucleated cell counts. Only in-frame clones appear in the TCRdb table, and some are missing; sequencing was by immunoSEQ multiplex PCR. That table furnishes V, J and clone size, whereas the DNA furnished D and trimming. The sample carries approximately 73,000 clones, more than 75% recorded once. The sample originates from a study of blood T cell repertoires in COVID-19. The wider study: The study drew acute and convalescent COVID-19 samples from the United States, Italy and Spain. From T cells, B-cell-depleted T cells, or PBMCs came the material, which was cDNA or gDNA.

V is TRBV7-3 and J is TRBJ2-7; no reliable D call. Sequenced input: peripheral blood. This sequence was found in an older woman with acute or convalescent COVID-19. The CDR3 nucleotides are TGTGCCAGCAGCTTACAAGCTACTAATAACGAGCAGTACTTC. Amino acids: CASSLQATNNEQYF.